Below are 21 T cell receptor beta chains sequenced from a single sample in a study of blood T cell repertoires in COVID-19. Produced via immunoSEQ multiplex PCR; TCRdb's table is partial and in-frame only. The sample consists of under 200,000 clones, approximately 81% of them appearing once. Sequencing was carried out using PBMCs or T cells enriched from blood (not recorded which). Receptors were obtained from a man in his sixties who had recovered from COVID-19.

The rearrangement uses TRBV3-1 (or the pseudogene TRBV3-2) and TRBJ2-1, with D unresolved. Looked up from germline, CDR1 is LGHDT and CDR2 is YNNKEL (reference sequence). Trimming pared 0 bases from V and 6 bases from J, leaving 9 bases between. This CDR3 is built from 14 residues. The CDR3 is CASSQEVRSNEQFF. DNA of the CDR3: TGTGCCAGCAGCCAAGAAGTTAGGAGCAATGAGCAGTTCTTC.

This chain links TRBV29-1 with TRBJ2-2; TRBD1 is a possible D gene (6 bases). Trimming stripped 4 bases from V and 6 bases from J, with 9 bases between. The CDR3 consists of 12 residues. The germline CDR1 and CDR2 sequences are SQVTM and ANQGSEA. Written as DNA, the CDR3 is TGCAGCGTTGTGGGGGCGGCCGGGGAGCTGTTTTTT. This sequence encodes CSVVGAAGELFF.

V is TRBV7-9 and J is TRBJ2-5; 8 bases map to TRBD2. J gave up 5 bases and V 4 bases, and 9 bases lay outside the gene matches. Per the germline V gene, CDR1 is SEHNR and CDR2 is FQNEAQ (reference sequence). The CDR3 has 15 amino acids. CDR3 sequence reads: CASSSPAGVGETQYF. The CDR3 nucleotides are TGTGCCAGCAGCTCCCCAGCGGGAGTGGGGGAGACCCAGTACTTC.

The V gene is TRBV7-9, the J gene TRBJ1-1, with D perhaps TRBD1 (5 bases). Germline assignment: CDR1 SEHNR and CDR2 FQNEAQ (reference sequence). Trimming cost V 5 bases and J 0 bases, with 13 bases left between them. The CDR3 is made up of 15 amino acids. The CDR3 region has the DNA TGTGCCAGCAGCCAAGGGGTCAGGGTGAACACTGAAGCTTTCTTT. This gives the protein CASSQGVRVNTEAFF.

The J gene is TRBJ1-3, the V gene TRBV28, with unresolved D. Germline V gene data show CDR1 as MDHEN and CDR2 as SYDVKM. V lost 1 base and J 0 bases, leaving 7 bases between the germline ends. CDR3 length: 15 residues. In nucleotides, the CDR3 is TGTGCCAGCAGTTTATACGGTCACTCTGGAAACACCATATATTTT. It yields the protein CASSLYGHSGNTIYF.

The chain carries TRBV7-9 and TRBJ1-1; no reliable D call. The CDR3 is 14 residues long. Trimming shortened V by 2 bases and J by 0 bases, and 7 bases separated the two germline ends. Germline CDR1 SEHNR, CDR2 FQNEAQ (reference sequence). As DNA, the CDR3 is TGTGCCAGCAGCTTACAACTTATGAACACTGAAGCTTTCTTT. This encodes CASSLQLMNTEAFF. The complete variable domain, with remaining parts taken from reference TRBV7-9 and TRBJ1-1, reads DTGVSQNPRHKITKRGQNVTFRCDPISEHNRLYWYRQTLGQGPEFLTYFQNEAQLEKSRLLSDRFSAERPKGSFSTLEIQRTEQGDSAMYLCASSLQLMNTEAFFGQGTRLTVV.

This chain uses TRBV2 with TRBJ2-5; perhaps TRBD1 as D (6 bases). Germline-derived CDR1 and CDR2 are SNHLY and FYNNEI. The length of the CDR3 is 13 residues. V was clipped by 8 bases and J by 3 bases, with 13 bases between them. The CDR3 DNA follows: TGTGCCAGCTGCGACAGGTGGGAAGAGACCCAGTACTTC. Translating gives CASCDRWEETQYF.

This clone has a single count. The chain's CDR3 is CASSGGDSSGNTIYF. In nucleotides, the CDR3 is TGTGCCAGCAGTGGGGGGGACAGCTCTGGAAACACCATATATTTT. The rearrangement uses TRBV2 and TRBJ1-3, with 7 nucleotides matching TRBD1. The germline V gene has CDR1 SNHLY and CDR2 FYNNEI. With V trimmed by 4 bases and J by 0 bases, 3 bases remained unmatched. The CDR3 length is 15 residues. Complete variable domain (other parts from reference TRBV2 and TRBJ1-3): EPEVTQTPSHQVTQMGQEVILRCVPISNHLYFYWYRQILGQKVEFLVSFYNNEISEKSEIFDDQFSVERPDGSNFTLKIRSTKLEDSAMYFCASSGGDSSGNTIYFGEGSWLTVV.

The rearrangement joins TRBV18 to TRBJ1-2, with 9 nucleotides matching TRBD1. V was pared by 2 bases and J by 4 bases, with 5 bases of the junction left unmatched. CDR1 and CDR2 (germline): KGHSH, LQKENI. The CDR3 runs 15 residues. The CDR3 bases are TGTGCCAGCTCACCAGCCAAGGACAGGGGCTATGGCTACACCTTC. It is translated as CASSPAKDRGYGYTF.

The chain joins TRBV28 to TRBJ1-1; tentative D call: TRBD1 (5 bases). From germline, CDR1 is MDHEN and CDR2 SYDVKM. Deletions cut 7 bases from V and 3 bases from J, with 15 bases between. The CDR3 loop spans 14 amino acids. The CDR3 region is CASNPMGGDTEAFF. The CDR3 DNA reads TGTGCCAGCAATCCCATGGGGGGGGACACTGAAGCTTTCTTT.

CDR3 sequence: CSVEVDRGEPYEQYF. DNA of the CDR3: TGCAGCGTTGAAGTGGACAGGGGGGAGCCCTACGAGCAGTACTTC. The chain is built from TRBV29-1 and TRBJ2-7, with 10 bases fitting TRBD1. V gave up 1 base and J gave up 2 bases; unmatched junction bases: 5. The CDR3 has 15 amino acids. Germline CDR1 and CDR2: SQVTM and ANQGSEA.

The rearrangement uses TRBV3-1 (or the pseudogene TRBV3-2) and TRBJ1-1; 10 bases line up with TRBD1. The V and J ends lost 4 bases and 3 bases, in that order; junction bases with no gene match: 5. Germline V gene data show CDR1 as LGHDT and CDR2 as YNNKEL (reference sequence). CDR3 length equals 15 residues. The CDR3 is CASSLAGTGDTEAFF. The DNA of the CDR3 is TGTGCCAGCAGCCTAGCCGGGACAGGGGACACTGAAGCTTTCTTT.

The chain joins TRBV9 to TRBJ1-2, with D possibly TRBD1 on 5 matching bases. The V gene's germline CDR1 is SGDLS and CDR2 YYNGEE. V was cut by 0 bases and J by 7 bases, with 16 bases left in between. The CDR3 runs 15 residues. Here the CDR3 DNA reads TGTGCCAGCAGCGTAGCGCCGACAGAAGCTGCTGGCTACACCTTC. Translating gives CASSVAPTEAAGYTF.

This clone showed up just once. CDR3 sequence (DNA): TGCGCCAGCAGCGTGGACGGACCGGAGGGCGGGGAGCTGTTTTTT. Translated: CASSVDGPEGGELFF. V gene TRBV5-1 combines with J gene TRBJ2-2, with a possible D match to TRBD2 (6 bases). Germline values: CDR1 SGHRS, CDR2 YFSETQ. Trimming took 4 bases from V and 7 from J, leaving 17 bases between them. This CDR3 contains 15 residues.

This clone has more than one count but fewer than ten. V gene TRBV7-8 combines with J gene TRBJ1-6; the match to TRBD1 covers 7 bases. CDR3 length: 13 residues. CDR1 SGHVS and CDR2 FQNEAQ come from the germline V gene. V lost 2 bases and J lost 12; bases outside the gene matches: 4. The CDR3 DNA reads as TGTGCCAGCAGCTTAACCCAGGGGGTACCCCTCCACTTT. Translating gives CASSLTQGVPLHF.

The chain couples TRBV18 to TRBJ2-2; 7 bases map to TRBD1. With V trimmed by 5 bases and J by 4 bases, 4 bases remained unmatched. The CDR3 is made up of 14 amino acids. From germline, CDR1 is KGHSH and CDR2 LQKENI. The CDR3 spells CASSMGQLTGELFF. The CDR3 nucleotides are TGTGCCAGCTCAATGGGACAGCTCACCGGGGAGCTGTTTTTT. Looking up the rest from reference TRBV18 and TRBJ2-2 gives the full variable domain: NAGVMQNPRHLVRRRGQEARLRCSPMKGHSHVYWYRQLPEEGLKFMVYLQKENIIDESGMPKERFSAEFPKEGPSILRIQQVVRGDSAAYFCASSMGQLTGELFFGEGSRLTVL.

V usage is TRBV7-9 and J usage is TRBJ2-3; 12 bases align to TRBD2. V shed 5 bases and J 11 bases; nucleotides not matched to a gene: 11. Germline-derived CDR1 and CDR2 are SEHNR and FQNEAQ (reference sequence). The CDR3 length is 15 residues. Here the CDR3 reads CASSRGLAGPARQYF. The DNA for the CDR3 is TGTGCCAGCAGCCGCGGACTAGCGGGACCCGCACGGCAGTATTTT.

J is TRBJ1-5 and V is TRBV19, with D possibly TRBD1 on 6 matching bases. Per germline, CDR1 LNHDA and CDR2 SQIVND (reference sequence). Between the trimmed V and J ends, which lost 9 bases and 5 bases, there was a span of 23 bases. The length of the CDR3 is 16 residues. Written as DNA, the CDR3 is TGTGCCAGCCTCGACAGGAGGTCGCCTGGGCATCAGCCCCAGCATTTT. Translation gives CASLDRRSPGHQPQHF. Filled out from reference TRBV19 and TRBJ1-5, the complete variable domain reads DGGITQSPKYLFRKEGQNVTLSCEQNLNHDAMYWYRQDPGQGLRLIYYSQIVNDFQKGDIAEGYSVSREKKESFPLTVTSAQKNPTAFYLCASLDRRSPGHQPQHFGDGTRLSIL.

This clone was recorded only once. The CDR3 DNA sequence: TGTGCCAGCAGCCATGATATAGAGCAGTATTTT. It specifies CASSHDIEQYF. This sequence joins TRBV3-1 (or the pseudogene TRBV3-2) and TRBJ2-3; no reliable D call. Germline lookup yields CDR1 LGHDT and CDR2 YNNKEL (reference sequence). CDR3 length: 11 amino acids. Trimming removed 3 bases from V and 11 bases from J, with 9 bases in between.

This clone has only one observation. The genes are TRBV13 and TRBJ1-2; 9 positions match TRBD1. J was trimmed by 11 bases and V by 5 bases; bases with no gene match: 6. Per the germline V gene, CDR1 is PRHDT and CDR2 is FYEKMQ (reference sequence). This CDR3 has 12 residues. CDR3 coding DNA: TGTGCCAGCAGCCCGGGGACAGGGTTTTACACCTTC. Translated: CASSPGTGFYTF.

This clone has more than one count but fewer than ten. The chain links TRBV6-2 or TRBV6-3 to TRBJ1-2; 8 bases match TRBD1. The CDR3 is 14 residues long. V gave up 5 bases and J gave up 8 bases; unmatched junction bases: 10. CDR1 is MNHEY and CDR2 is SVGEGT in the germline V gene. CDR3 DNA: TGTGCCAGCAGTACATCGCCAGGGGGCAACGGCTACACCTTC. Amino acid sequence: CASSTSPGGNGYTF.